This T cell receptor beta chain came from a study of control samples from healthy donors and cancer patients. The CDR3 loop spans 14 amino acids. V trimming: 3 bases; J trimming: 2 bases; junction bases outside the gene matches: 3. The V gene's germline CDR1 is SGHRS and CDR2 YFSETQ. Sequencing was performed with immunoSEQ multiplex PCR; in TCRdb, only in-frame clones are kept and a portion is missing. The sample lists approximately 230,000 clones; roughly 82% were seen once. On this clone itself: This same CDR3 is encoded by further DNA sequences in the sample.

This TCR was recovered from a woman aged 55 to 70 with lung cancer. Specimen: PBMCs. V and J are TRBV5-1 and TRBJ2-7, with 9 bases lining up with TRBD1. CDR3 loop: CASSSGTGTYEQYF. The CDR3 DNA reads TGCGCCAGCAGCTCAGGGACAGGGACCTACGAGCAGTACTTC.